Listed below are T cell receptor beta chains from one sample, sequenced in a study of T cells in Graves' hyperthyroidism and ophthalmopathy. TCRdb processed the multiplex PCR reads anew with MiXCR; each CDR3 protein has one entry. The sample lists around 600,000 distinct CDR3 sequences; around 16% were seen once. The sequenced sample was blood. Every receptor here comes from a woman in her forties with Graves' ophthalmopathy. Both conserved end residues are trimmed from each CDR3. The size entry is marked missing in some rows and otherwise reads once, few, many or a size class.

>many|TRBV7-9|TRBJ1-1
ASSYNSGGSDWEAF
>.|TRBV27|TRBJ1-5
ASSLEDPGGFRPQH
>.|TRBV30|TRBJ1-5
AWSADVNQPQH
>.|TRBV19|TRBJ1-5
ASSIGLISNQPQH
>many|TRBV20-1|TRBJ2-5
SARGSGGSETQY
>many|TRBV7-9|TRBJ2-1
ASSLAQYNEQF
>many|TRBV11-2|TRBJ2-1
ASSFSGFSYNEQF
>many|TRBV27|TRBJ2-7
ASNSLALGPYEQY
>many|TRBV20-1|TRBJ2-1
SARSTLGRLAGGLGQF
>.|TRBV6-1|TRBJ1-5
ASSLEGAANQPQH
>many|TRBV3-1|TRBJ2-1
ASSQGSGSSYNEQF
>few|TRBV3-1|TRBJ1-6
ASSQEWAGISPLH
>many|TRBV2|TRBJ2-2
ASEDTQAGELF
>many|TRBV30|TRBJ2-7
ACTLGISGDYEQY
>many|TRBV29-1|TRBJ2-1
SVEGQVNEQF
>many|TRBV5-6|TRBJ2-3
ASSSGTGTGPDTQY
>many|TRBV5-1|TRBJ2-1
ASSTPGDEQF
>many|TRBV11-2|TRBJ1-1
ASRKGGAEAF
>.|TRBV20-1|TRBJ2-1
SARGGREREGYNEQF
>few|TRBV6-1|TRBJ2-4
ASRETNKNIQY
>few|TRBV28|TRBJ1-4
ASSLLGRSTNEKLF
>many|TRBV3-1|TRBJ2-3
ASSGGIGLTDTQY
>many|TRBV15|TRBJ2-7
ATSSRTGSVDEQY
>.|TRBV20-1|TRBJ1-6
SATTGSAPLH
>.|TRBV11-2|TRBJ2-5
ASTKASGGRETQY
>many|TRBV12-3/TRBV12-4|TRBJ2-7
ASSRQGSSYEQY
>many|TRBV2|TRBJ2-7
ASSVGAYEQY
>many|TRBV28|TRBJ2-7
ASSSRLAGDYEQY
>.|TRBV10-3|TRBJ1-3
AISNSGGATGNTIY
>many|TRBV11-2|TRBJ1-2
ASSLSSGGYGYT
>.|TRBV6-1|TRBJ1-4
ASSPARTNEKLF
>many|TRBV30|TRBJ2-2
AWSVGQGGTGELF
>many|TRBV30|TRBJ2-3
AWSVGGAGDTQY
>many|TRBV27|TRBJ1-1
ASSVTRGGEAF
>few|TRBV30|TRBJ1-4
AWSSGGQRREKLF
>many|TRBV7-6|TRBJ2-5
ASSSYRDRETQY
>many|TRBV11-2|TRBJ2-7
ASSSGLAAYEQY
>many|TRBV20-1|TRBJ2-1
SARDWVRTEHYNEQF
>.|TRBV19|TRBJ2-1
ASSQTSGNNNEQF
>many|TRBV28|TRBJ1-2
ASSHSGTGGHGYT
>.|TRBV20-1|TRBJ1-2
SARGFSSYGYT
>.|TRBV14|TRBJ2-7
ASSPQTDRVYEQY